These T cell receptor beta chains were read from a single sample in a study of blood T cell repertoires in COVID-19. Assay used: immunoSEQ multiplex PCR; TCRdb lists only in-frame clones, some missing. The data contain some 320,000 clones, over 85% of them singletons. Material: PBMCs or T cells enriched from blood (not recorded which). The receptors come from a woman in her forties or fifties who had been exposed to COVID-19. Both conserved end residues are trimmed from each CDR3.

v_call	cdr3_aa
TRBV19	ASTSRPGGWDNEQF
TRBV15	ATSTGSTEAF
TRBV28	ASSFPGDSPRNEQY
TRBV6-2/TRBV6-3	ASSGGTGITYEQY
TRBV9	ASSVGGAEDTQY
TRBV28	ASSSTGLGSYEQY
TRBV28	ASRTGNTGEQF
TRBV11-2	ASSLTGYQETQY
TRBV19	ASSPGTGGFYEQY
TRBV28	ASSLPGGFVTEAF
TRBV7-9	ASSPTPGQSSYEQY
TRBV5-4	ASSLSATQETQY
TRBV6-4	ASSTHSLGATSTDTQY
TRBV5-1	ASSLERPTDTQY
TRBV5-6	ASSRGIQETQY
TRBV5-1	ASSLDPTGAGGYT